This T cell receptor (beta chain) was sequenced in a study of technical replicates of blood from several donors. Clones were read by immunoSEQ multiplex PCR, and TCRdb kept only the in-frame ones, dropping some. The sample lists about 79,000 clones, approximately 94% seen once, with under 0.3% in the top ten. Germline values: CDR1 MNHNS, CDR2 SASEGT. The CDR3 is made up of 15 amino acids. J gave up 0 bases and V 6 bases, and 4 bases lay outside the gene matches. The chain recombines TRBV6-1 with TRBJ2-1; TRBD1 matches 8 bases. The sequencing input was T cells isolated from PBMCs. The TCR sequence derives from a human donor in good health. The CDR3 DNA sequence: TGTGCCAGCAGCCCCGGGACAGGCTCCTACAATGAGCAGTTCTTC. Its translation: CASSPGTGSYNEQFF.